The 22 T cell receptor beta chains reported below all come from one sample, sequenced in a study of shared clonotypes between healthy human individuals (dated by TCRdb to 2019 to 2021). Library generation was performed with the immunoSEQ multiplex PCR assay. TCRdb limited this immuneACCESS table to in-frame rearrangements with V and J called. A share of clones is missing; checked studies link under half to unresolved V genes, and the rest is unexplained. The sample includes 1,400,000 or so clones, with less than 99% observed a single time. The top ten clones comprise 0.36% of the sample. Sequenced sample: naive CD4+ T cells sorted from blood. The intended sense of this specimen's cell subset or site label: CD45RA+ positively selected. The receptors here all came from a man aged 30-40 years in good health.

The CDR3 coding sequence is TGTGCCAGCAGCCTTCCAACTCCCGGGACGGTGAACACCGGGGAGCTGTTTTTT. Translating it yields CASSLPTPGTVNTGELFF. V gene TRBV7-9 combines with J gene TRBJ2-2; the D call may be TRBD1 or TRBD2 (5 bases each). Germline CDR1 SEHNR, CDR2 FQNEAQ (reference sequence). Trimming took 5 bases from V and 1 from J, leaving 20 bases between them. The CDR3 consists of 18 residues. The full variable domain, its missing parts supplied by reference TRBV7-9 and TRBJ2-2, is DTGVSQNPRHKITKRGQNVTFRCDPISEHNRLYWYRQTLGQGPEFLTYFQNEAQLEKSRLLSDRFSAERPKGSFSTLEIQRTEQGDSAMYLCASSLPTPGTVNTGELFFGEGSRLTVL.

CDR3 loop: CASSGGGRYLNEQFF. CDR3 DNA: TGTGCCAGCAGTGGGGGAGGGAGGTATCTCAATGAGCAGTTCTTC. This rearrangement joins TRBV5-4 to TRBJ2-1; TRBD2 matches 7 bases. V gave up 5 bases and J gave up 6 bases; unmatched junction bases: 11. CDR3 length: 15 amino acids. Germline V gene sequence: CDR1 SGHNT, CDR2 YYREEE (reference sequence). The whole variable domain, filled in from reference TRBV5-4 and TRBJ2-1, reads ETGVTQSPTHLIKTRGQQVTLRCSSQSGHNTVSWYQQALGQGPQFIFQYYREEENGRGNFPPRFSGLQFPNYSSELNVNALELDDSALYLCASSGGGRYLNEQFFGPGTRLTVL.

The V and J genes are TRBV4-1 and TRBJ2-3; 10 bases map to TRBD2. This CDR3 contains 18 residues. The germline V gene encodes CDR1 MGHRA and CDR2 YSYEKL. V gave up 4 bases and J gave up 4 bases; unmatched junction bases: 14. CDR3: CASSRSSGRGWGADTQYF. DNA for the CDR3: TGCGCCAGCAGCCGGTCTAGCGGGAGAGGTTGGGGGGCAGATACGCAGTATTTT.

The V and J genes are TRBV19 and TRBJ2-5, with 11 bases lining up with TRBD2. Per the germline V gene, CDR1 is LNHDA and CDR2 is SQIVND (reference sequence). This CDR3 is built from 13 residues. Trimming took 10 bases from V and 4 from J; bases not matched to a gene: 5. The CDR3 spells CANRLAGSETQYF. CDR3 DNA: TGTGCCAACCGACTAGCGGGGTCAGAGACCCAGTACTTC.

This sequence joins TRBV11-1 and TRBJ2-7; D gene unclear. The CDR3 covers 14 residues. Germline-derived CDR1 and CDR2 are SGHAT and FQDESV (reference sequence). Deletions cut 1 base from V and 0 bases from J, with 7 bases between. The CDR3 is CASSLEGNSYEQYF. DNA for the CDR3: TGTGCCAGCAGCTTAGAGGGCAACTCCTACGAGCAGTACTTC.

Concerning this clone itself: The sample contains more than one DNA sequence encoding this CDR3. The chain uses TRBV29-1 and TRBJ2-7, with D uncertain. In germline, CDR1 is SQVTM, CDR2 ANQGSEA. V lost 4 bases, J lost 1 base, and 8 bases lay in between. CDR3 length: 12 residues. CDR3 in amino acids: CSVVTVSYEQYF. CDR3 nucleotides: TGCAGCGTTGTTACGGTTTCCTACGAGCAGTACTTC.

A single count supports this clone. The chain recombines TRBV6-1 with TRBJ2-1; 15 bases agree with TRBD2. V shed 3 bases and J 6 bases; nucleotides not matched to a gene: 6. CDR1 is MNHNS, CDR2 SASEGT, per germline. This CDR3 is built from 17 residues. The CDR3: CASSDHGLAGGLNEQFF. CDR3 coding DNA: TGTGCCAGCAGTGACCATGGACTAGCGGGAGGGCTCAATGAGCAGTTCTTC.

CDR3 in amino acids: CASSIDTGTDTQYF. CDR3 DNA sequence: TGTGCCAGTAGTATAGACACTGGCACAGATACGCAGTATTTT. This rearrangement joins TRBV19 to TRBJ2-3, with no clear D. This CDR3 has 14 residues. Germline lookup yields CDR1 LNHDA and CDR2 SQIVND (reference sequence). V was pared by 0 bases and J by 1 base, with 5 bases between. Full variable domain (remainder filled in from reference TRBV19 and TRBJ2-3): DGGITQSPKYLFRKEGQNVTLSCEQNLNHDAMYWYRQDPGQGLRLIYYSQIVNDFQKGDIAEGYSVSREKKESFPLTVTSAQKNPTAFYLCASSIDTGTDTQYFGPGTRLTVL.

V usage is TRBV27 and J usage is TRBJ2-3, with a possible D match to TRBD1 (5 bases). The germline gives CDR1 MNHEY, CDR2 SMNVEV (reference sequence). The length of the CDR3 is 15 residues. Trimming removed 1 base at V and 5 bases at J, with 13 bases between. CDR3 region: CASSLWGGAEDTQYF. The CDR3 DNA sequence: TGTGCCAGCAGTTTATGGGGCGGAGCCGAAGATACGCAGTATTTT.

The J gene is TRBJ2-1, the V gene TRBV2; 7 bases are a match to TRBD2. This CDR3 has 14 residues. Germline trimming cut 6 bases from V and 1 base from J; bases unmatched to any gene: 3. CDR1 is SNHLY and CDR2 is FYNNEI in the germline V gene. CDR3 residues: CASRREGSYNEQFF. CDR3 nucleotides: TGTGCCAGCAGAAGGGAGGGGTCCTACAATGAGCAGTTCTTC.

The genes are TRBV5-1 and TRBJ1-3; D is undetermined. The CDR3 consists of 14 residues. The germline V and J ends were trimmed by 2 bases and 4 bases, with 10 bases remaining between them. Germline V gene lookup returns CDR1 SGHRS and CDR2 YFSETQ. DNA for the CDR3: TGCGCCAGCAGCTTAGGACGAGGGGGAAACACCATATATTTT. Translating gives CASSLGRGGNTIYF.

The chain joins TRBV2 to TRBJ1-4; 9 nucleotides line up with TRBD1. The CDR3 spans 16 residues. Unmatched junction bases numbered 12, after V lost 5 bases and J lost 8 bases. CDR1 SNHLY and CDR2 FYNNEI come from the germline V gene. The CDR3 loop reads CASSQHRDRVNEKLFF. DNA for the CDR3: TGTGCCAGCAGTCAGCACCGGGACAGGGTTAACGAAAAACTGTTTTTT.

The chain combines TRBV18 with TRBJ1-2, with no clear D. CDR1 and CDR2 from the germline V gene are KGHSH and LQKENI. The CDR3 has 16 amino acids. Between the trimmed V and J ends, which lost 5 bases and 4 bases, there was a span of 20 bases. In nucleotides, the CDR3 is TGTGCCAGCTCATCCAGTGCATGGGGTGAAGGCTATGGCTACACCTTC. Translating it yields CASSSSAWGEGYGYTF.

V gene TRBV28 combines with J gene TRBJ2-7; 9 nucleotides match TRBD1. The germline V gene encodes CDR1 MDHEN and CDR2 SYDVKM. This CDR3 region has 14 residues. Trimming removed 4 bases from V and 5 bases from J; junction bases left unmatched: 6. The chain's CDR3 is CASSSRQGDHEQYF. CDR3 nucleotide sequence: TGTGCCAGCAGTTCCAGACAGGGGGACCACGAGCAGTACTTC.

The chain carries TRBV19 and TRBJ2-2; perhaps TRBD1 as D (5 bases). CDR3 length: 12 residues. Trimming removed 10 bases at V and 5 bases at J, with 11 bases between. Germline V gene data show CDR1 as LNHDA and CDR2 as SQIVND (reference sequence). CDR3 in amino acids: CATRRATGELFF. CDR3 DNA sequence: TGTGCCACTCGCAGGGCGACCGGGGAGCTGTTTTTT.

V and J are TRBV25-1 and TRBJ1-5; 8 bases are a match to TRBD1. CDR1 MGHDK and CDR2 SYGVNS come from the germline V gene. V dropped 8 bases and J dropped 6; count of bases not matched to a gene: 9. This CDR3 region has 14 residues. Here the CDR3 DNA reads TGTGCCAGCGGCCCGACAGGGGTAAGTCAGCCCCAGCATTTT. The encoded protein is CASGPTGVSQPQHF.

The CDR3 region is CASSPKGTGIYEQYF. The CDR3 nucleotides are TGCGCCAGCAGCCCAAAAGGGACAGGGATCTACGAGCAGTACTTC. This chain connects TRBV5-1 to TRBJ2-7; TRBD1 aligns across 9 bases. Germline CDR1 reads SGHRS; CDR2 reads YFSETQ. This CDR3 is built from 15 residues. Trimming took 4 bases from V and 3 from J; bases not matched to a gene: 8.

The chain has TRBV6-5 and TRBJ2-5; 9 bases are shared with TRBD1. The CDR3 is 15 amino acids. V shed 5 bases and J 6 bases; nucleotides not matched to a gene: 10. Germline assignment: CDR1 MNHEY and CDR2 SVGAGI. CDR3 bases: TGTGCCAGCAGTCAGAGAAGACAGGGGGAGAAGACCCAGTACTTC. Translated, it gives CASSQRRQGEKTQYF.

This clone was observed once. V is TRBV2 and J is TRBJ2-1; D is perhaps TRBD1 (6 bases). From germline, CDR1 is SNHLY and CDR2 FYNNEI. This CDR3 is 14 amino acids long. V shed 6 bases and J shed 4 bases, with 13 bases lying between them. The DNA of the CDR3 is TGTGCCAGCAGGTCCGACAGGCCTTACAATGAGCAGTTCTTC. Translating gives CASRSDRPYNEQFF.

This chain uses TRBV6-1 with TRBJ2-7, with 9 bases lining up with TRBD2. Germline V gene sequence: CDR1 MNHNS, CDR2 SASEGT. V was clipped by 6 bases and J by 6 bases; unmatched bases: 9. The CDR3 covers 14 residues. CDR3 sequence: CASRPSGRNGEQYF. The CDR3 DNA reads as TGTGCCAGCAGACCGAGCGGGAGGAACGGCGAGCAGTACTTC.

This sequence joins TRBV11-3 and TRBJ2-1; no clear D. CDR1 and CDR2 from the germline V gene are SGHNT and YENEEA. The V end was cut by 5 bases, the J end by 8 bases, with 7 bases between. This CDR3 has 11 residues. CDR3 DNA sequence: TGTGCCAGCAGCGCGGACCATGAGCAGTTCTTC. This translates into CASSADHEQFF. Based on the CDR3 plus reference TRBV11-3 and TRBJ2-1, the full variable domain is EAGVVQSPRYKIIEKKQPVAFWCNPISGHNTLYWYLQNLGQGPELLIRYENEEAVDDSQLPKDRFSAERLKGVDSTLKIQPAELGDSAVYLCASSADHEQFFGPGTRLTVL.

On this clone itself: The same CDR3 arises from other DNA sequences in this sample as well. This chain joins TRBV11-2 and TRBJ2-3; 9 bases map to TRBD2. Germline-derived CDR1 and CDR2 are SGHAT and FQNNGV. V lost 3 bases to trimming and J lost 1 base; unmatched junction nucleotides: 2. The CDR3 is 15 residues long. The CDR3 coding sequence is TGTGCCAGCAGCTTCAGGACTAGCGGCACAGATACGCAGTATTTT. It yields the protein CASSFRTSGTDTQYF.